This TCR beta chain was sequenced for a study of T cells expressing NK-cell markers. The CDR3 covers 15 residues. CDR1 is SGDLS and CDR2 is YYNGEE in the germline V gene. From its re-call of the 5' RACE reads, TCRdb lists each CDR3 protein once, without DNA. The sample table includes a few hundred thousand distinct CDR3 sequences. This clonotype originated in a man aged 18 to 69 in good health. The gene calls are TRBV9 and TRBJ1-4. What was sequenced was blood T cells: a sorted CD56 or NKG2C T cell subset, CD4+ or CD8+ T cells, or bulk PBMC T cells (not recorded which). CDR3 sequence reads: CASSVDRQLNEKLFF.